This T cell receptor (beta chain) was recorded in a study of cytomegalovirus exposure and HLA in healthy donors. For the study at large: Approximately 80 million unique TCRs from HLA-typed donors were held in an early data release. Findings and limits, study-wide: Presence/absence results assume similar sequencing depth per donor, which may not hold. Listed as cytomegalovirus-associated were 150 or so TCR beta chains. A later analysis linked fewer than 20,000 TCR beta sequences to HLA alleles at 0.05 false discovery rate.

In its sample, this clone was seen a few times. The antigen is undetermined. The PCR used 60 Vbeta and 13 Jbeta primers. Profiled with immunoSEQ multiplex PCR; TCRdb holds only in-frame clones, not every one. This table has 170,000 or so clones, 75% to 85% appearing once. CDR1 is SGDLS and CDR2 is YYNGEE in the germline V gene. This CDR3 has 15 residues. V lost 1 base and J lost 0, with 11 bases in between. Sequencing was performed on PBMCs. The chain couples TRBV9 to TRBJ2-7; TRBD2 might be the D (6 bases). The TCR comes from a woman aged 60-70 years in good health and CMV-seropositive. The CDR3 loop is CASSVLAQSSYEQYF. DNA of the CDR3: TGTGCCAGCAGCGTACTAGCGCAAAGCTCCTACGAGCAGTACTTC. The full variable domain, completed using reference TRBV9 and TRBJ2-7, is DSGVTQTPKHLITATGQRVTLRCSPRSGDLSVYWYQQSLDQGLQFLIQYYNGEERAKGNILERFSAQQFPDLHSELNLSSLELGDSALYFCASSVLAQSSYEQYFGPGTRLTVT.